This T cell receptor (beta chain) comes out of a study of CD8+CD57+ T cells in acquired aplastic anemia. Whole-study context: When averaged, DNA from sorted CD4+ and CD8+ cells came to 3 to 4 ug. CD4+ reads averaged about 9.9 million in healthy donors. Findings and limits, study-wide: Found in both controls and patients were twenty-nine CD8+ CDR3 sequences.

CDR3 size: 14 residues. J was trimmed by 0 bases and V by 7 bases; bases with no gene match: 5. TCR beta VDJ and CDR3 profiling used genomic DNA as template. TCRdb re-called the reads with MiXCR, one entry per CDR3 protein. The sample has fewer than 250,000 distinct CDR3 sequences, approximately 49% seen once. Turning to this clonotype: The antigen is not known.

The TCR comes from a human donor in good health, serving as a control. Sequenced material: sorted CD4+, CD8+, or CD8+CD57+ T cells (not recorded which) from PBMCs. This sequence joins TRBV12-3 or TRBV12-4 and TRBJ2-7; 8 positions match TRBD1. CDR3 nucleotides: TGTGCCAGCACCAAGACAGGGGTCTCCTACGAGCAGTACTTC. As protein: CASTKTGVSYEQYF.